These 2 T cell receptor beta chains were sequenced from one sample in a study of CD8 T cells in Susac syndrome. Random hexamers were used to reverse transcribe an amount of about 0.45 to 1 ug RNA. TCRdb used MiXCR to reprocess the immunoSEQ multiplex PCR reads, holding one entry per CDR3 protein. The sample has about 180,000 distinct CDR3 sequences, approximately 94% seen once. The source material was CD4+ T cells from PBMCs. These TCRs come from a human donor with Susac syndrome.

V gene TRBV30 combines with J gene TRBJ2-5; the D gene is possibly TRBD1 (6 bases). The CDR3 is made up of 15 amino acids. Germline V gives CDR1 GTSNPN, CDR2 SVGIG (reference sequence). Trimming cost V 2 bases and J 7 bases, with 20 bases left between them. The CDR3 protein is CAWSPRGGTRGTQYF. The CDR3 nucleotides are TGTGCCTGGAGTCCCAGGGGCGGCACCCGGGGGACCCAGTACTTC.

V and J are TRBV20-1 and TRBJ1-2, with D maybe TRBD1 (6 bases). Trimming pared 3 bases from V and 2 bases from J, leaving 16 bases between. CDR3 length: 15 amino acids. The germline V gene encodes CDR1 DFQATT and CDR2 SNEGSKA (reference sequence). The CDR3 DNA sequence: TGCAGTGCTAGTATTGGACAGACGATAAACTATGGCTACACCTTC. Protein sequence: CSASIGQTINYGYTF.